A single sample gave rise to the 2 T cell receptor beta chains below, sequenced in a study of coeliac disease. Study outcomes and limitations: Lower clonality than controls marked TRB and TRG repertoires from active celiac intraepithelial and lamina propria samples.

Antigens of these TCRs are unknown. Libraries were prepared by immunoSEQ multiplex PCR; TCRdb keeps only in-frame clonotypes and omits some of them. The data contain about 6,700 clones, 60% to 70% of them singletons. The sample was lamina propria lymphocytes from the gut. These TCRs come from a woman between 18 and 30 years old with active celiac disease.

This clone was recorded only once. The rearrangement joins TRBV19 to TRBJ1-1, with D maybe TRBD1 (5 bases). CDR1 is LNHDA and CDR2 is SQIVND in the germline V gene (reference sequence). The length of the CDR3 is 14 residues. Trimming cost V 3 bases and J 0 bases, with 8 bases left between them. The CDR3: CASSMGGMNTEAFF. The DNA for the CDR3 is TGTGCCAGTAGTATGGGGGGAATGAACACTGAAGCTTTCTTT. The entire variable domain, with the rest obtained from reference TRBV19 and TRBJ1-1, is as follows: DGGITQSPKYLFRKEGQNVTLSCEQNLNHDAMYWYRQDPGQGLRLIYYSQIVNDFQKGDIAEGYSVSREKKESFPLTVTSAQKNPTAFYLCASSMGGMNTEAFFGQGTRLTVV.

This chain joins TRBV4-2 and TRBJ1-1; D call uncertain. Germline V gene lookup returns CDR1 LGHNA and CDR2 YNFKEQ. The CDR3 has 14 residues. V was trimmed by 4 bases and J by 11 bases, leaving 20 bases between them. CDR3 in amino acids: CASSLTLQDMSAFF. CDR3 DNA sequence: TGTGCCAGCAGCCTCACACTCCAAGACATGAGCGCTTTCTTT.